This T cell receptor beta chain was recovered during a study of T cell repertoires in cytomegalovirus infection. Study as a whole: Signatures in public TCR beta sequences pointed to both CMV infection and matching HLA type. Whole-study results and caveats: Public TCR beta family frequency separated CMV-and-HLA carriers, including in an independent cohort. The ex vivo response was dominated by HLA-C-restricted CMV-specific TCR beta clonotypes.

Via MiXCR, TCRdb re-called the reads, giving one row per CDR3 protein. The data show approximately 250,000 distinct CDR3 sequences, approximately 9% seen once. The CDR3 consists of 15 residues. V gave up 1 base and J gave up 3 bases, with 10 bases separating them. Only a few counts were recorded for this clonotype. Antigen: not known. The sequencing sample was made of PBMCs. The J gene is TRBJ1-5, the V gene TRBV12-3 or TRBV12-4, with no clear D. This clonotype was obtained from a human donor in good health (CMV status not recorded). Some clones in this sample may be carry-over from other donors' samples. The chain's CDR3 is CASSLVWGNNQPQHF. The CDR3 region has the DNA TGTGCCAGCAGTTTAGTTTGGGGTAACAATCAGCCCCAGCATTTT.